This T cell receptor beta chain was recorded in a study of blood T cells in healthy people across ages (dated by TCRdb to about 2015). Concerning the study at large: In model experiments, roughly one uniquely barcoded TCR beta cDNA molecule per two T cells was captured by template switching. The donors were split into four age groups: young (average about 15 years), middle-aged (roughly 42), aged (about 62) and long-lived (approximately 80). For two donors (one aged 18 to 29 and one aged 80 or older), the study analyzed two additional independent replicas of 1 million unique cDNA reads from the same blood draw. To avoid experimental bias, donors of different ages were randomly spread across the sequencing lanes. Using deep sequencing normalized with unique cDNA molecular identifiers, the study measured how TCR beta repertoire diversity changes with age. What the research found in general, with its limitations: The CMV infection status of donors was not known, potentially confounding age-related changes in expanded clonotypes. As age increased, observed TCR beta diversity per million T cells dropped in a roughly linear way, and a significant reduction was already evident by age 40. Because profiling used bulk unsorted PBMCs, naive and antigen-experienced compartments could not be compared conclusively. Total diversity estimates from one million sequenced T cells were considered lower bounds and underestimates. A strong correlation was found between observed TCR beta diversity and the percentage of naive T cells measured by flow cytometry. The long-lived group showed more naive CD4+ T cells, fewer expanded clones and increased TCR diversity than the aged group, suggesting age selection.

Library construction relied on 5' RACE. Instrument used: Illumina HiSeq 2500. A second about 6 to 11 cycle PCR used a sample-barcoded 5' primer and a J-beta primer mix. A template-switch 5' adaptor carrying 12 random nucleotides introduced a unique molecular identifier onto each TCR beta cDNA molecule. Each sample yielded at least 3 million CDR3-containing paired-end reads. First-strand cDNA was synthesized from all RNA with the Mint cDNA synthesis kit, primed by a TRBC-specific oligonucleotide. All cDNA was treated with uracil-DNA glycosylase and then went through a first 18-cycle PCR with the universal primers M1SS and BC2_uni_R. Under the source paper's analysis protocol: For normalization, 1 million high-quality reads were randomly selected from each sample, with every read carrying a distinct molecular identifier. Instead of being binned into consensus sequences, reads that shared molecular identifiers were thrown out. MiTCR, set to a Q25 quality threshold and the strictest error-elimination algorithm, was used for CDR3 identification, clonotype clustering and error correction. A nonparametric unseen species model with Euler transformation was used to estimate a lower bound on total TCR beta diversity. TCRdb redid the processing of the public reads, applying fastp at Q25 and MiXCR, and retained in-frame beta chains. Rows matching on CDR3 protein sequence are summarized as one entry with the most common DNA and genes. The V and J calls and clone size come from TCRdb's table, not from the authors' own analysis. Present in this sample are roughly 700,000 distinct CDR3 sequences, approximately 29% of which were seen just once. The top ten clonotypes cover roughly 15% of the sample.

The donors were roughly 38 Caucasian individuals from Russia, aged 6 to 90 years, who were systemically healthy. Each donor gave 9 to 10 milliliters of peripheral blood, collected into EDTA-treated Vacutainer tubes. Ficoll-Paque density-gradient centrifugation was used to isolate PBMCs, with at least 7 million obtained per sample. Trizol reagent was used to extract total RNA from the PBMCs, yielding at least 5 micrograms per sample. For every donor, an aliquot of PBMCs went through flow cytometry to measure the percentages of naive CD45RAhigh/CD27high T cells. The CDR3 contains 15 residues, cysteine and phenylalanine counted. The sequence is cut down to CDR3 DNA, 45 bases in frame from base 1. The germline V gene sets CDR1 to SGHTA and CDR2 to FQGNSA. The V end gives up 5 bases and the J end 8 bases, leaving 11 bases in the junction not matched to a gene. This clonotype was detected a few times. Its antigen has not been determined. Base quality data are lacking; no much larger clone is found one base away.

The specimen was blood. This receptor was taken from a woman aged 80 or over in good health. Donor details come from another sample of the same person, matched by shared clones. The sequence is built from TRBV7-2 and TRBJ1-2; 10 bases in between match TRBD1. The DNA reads TGTGCCAGCAGCCGGGACAGGGGCTCTAGGGGAGGCTACACCTTC. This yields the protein CASSRDRGSRGGYTF.